This T cell receptor (beta chain) was observed in a study of shared clonotypes between healthy human individuals. Overall study: Per donor, three plates held CD4 naive cells, three held CD4 memory, two held CD8 naive and one held CD8 memory. Study-wide results and caveats: A reduction in generation probabilities was seen for non-shared clonotypes relative to those shared by all four donors. Memory subsets had estimated richness that was generally smaller than that of naive subsets.

Clones were read by immunoSEQ multiplex PCR, and TCRdb kept only the in-frame ones, dropping some. The profile shows roughly 2.6 million clones, approximately 90% of them singletons. This clone was seen only once. Its antigen is still unknown. The TCR was taken from a man aged 18 to 35 in good health. Input material: naive CD4+ T cells sorted from blood. Subset reported: CD45RA+ positively selected.

The chain's CDR3 is CASSEGAIDYGYTF. The CDR3 coding sequence is TGTGCCAGTAGTGAGGGGGCGATCGACTATGGCTACACCTTC. The chain carries TRBV19 and TRBJ1-2, with 7 nucleotides matching TRBD1. With 5 bases clipped from V and 3 bases from J, the junction kept 6 bases outside the gene matches. The CDR3 contains 14 residues. Per germline, CDR1 LNHDA and CDR2 SQIVND (reference sequence).